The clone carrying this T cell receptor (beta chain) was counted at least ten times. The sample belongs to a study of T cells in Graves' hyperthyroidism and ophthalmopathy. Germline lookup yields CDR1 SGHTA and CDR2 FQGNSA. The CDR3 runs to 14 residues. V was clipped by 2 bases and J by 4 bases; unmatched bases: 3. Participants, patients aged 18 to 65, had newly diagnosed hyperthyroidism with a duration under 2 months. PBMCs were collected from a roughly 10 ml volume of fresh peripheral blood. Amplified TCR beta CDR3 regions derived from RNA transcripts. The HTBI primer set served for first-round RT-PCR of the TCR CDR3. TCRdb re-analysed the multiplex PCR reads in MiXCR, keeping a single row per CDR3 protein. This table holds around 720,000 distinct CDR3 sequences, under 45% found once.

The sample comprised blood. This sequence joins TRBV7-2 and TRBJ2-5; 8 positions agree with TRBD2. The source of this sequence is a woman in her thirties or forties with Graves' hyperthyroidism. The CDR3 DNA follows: TGTGCCAGCAGCTTAACGGGGGGGTTAGAGACCCAGTACTTC. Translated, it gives CASSLTGGLETQYF.